This entry lists 21 T cell receptor beta chains sequenced from one sample in a study of CD8+CD57+ T cells in acquired aplastic anemia. Those patients picked for sequencing had displayed CD8+CD57+ cell expansion on flow cytometry. Template material for TCR beta VDJ and CDR3 profiling consisted of genomic DNA. Using its own MiXCR run on the reads, TCRdb lists one record per CDR3 protein. The sample yields 150,000 or so distinct CDR3 sequences, roughly 48% seen once. The sequenced sample consisted of sorted CD4+, CD8+, or CD8+CD57+ T cells (not recorded which) from PBMCs. The receptor set was obtained from a human donor with aplastic anemia.

On this clonotype: Just one base apart from a much larger clone, this may be a read error. Here the CDR3 omits its conserved ending phenylalanine or tryptophan, so a read error is the likely source. V usage is TRBV27 and J usage is TRBJ1-6; no definite D call. The germline gives CDR1 MNHEY, CDR2 SMNVEV (reference sequence). Trimming removed 2 bases at V and 9 bases at J, with 14 bases between. The CDR3 sequence is 15 residues long. In DNA form, the CDR3 reads TGTGCCAGCAGTTTAGAAGGTTTCGGAATTTCACCCCTCCACTAT. Translated: CASSLEGFGISPLHY.

This clonotype occurred many times. This chain uses TRBV6-1 with TRBJ2-7; D is tentatively TRBD1 or TRBD2 (6 bases each). V lost 7 bases and J 0 bases, leaving 13 bases between the germline ends. Per germline, CDR1 MNHNS and CDR2 SASEGT. The CDR3 is 14 residues long. DNA of the CDR3: TGTGCCAGCACCCCGAGGGGGGCCTCCTACGAGCAGTACTTC. Translated, it gives CASTPRGASYEQYF.

This clonotype rates as medium-sized. This chain joins TRBV4-3 and TRBJ2-2, with TRBD1 matching 8 bases. V trimming: 5 bases; J trimming: 4 bases; junction bases outside the gene matches: 3. The CDR3 consists of 14 residues. Per germline, CDR1 LGHNA and CDR2 YSLEER. The CDR3 protein is CASSFGQGTGELFF. In nucleotides, the CDR3 is TGCGCCAGCAGCTTTGGACAGGGCACCGGGGAGCTGTTTTTT.

The chain employs TRBV24-1 and TRBJ2-7; the D is unclear. CDR3 length equals 12 residues. Germline V CDR1 and CDR2: KGHDR, SFDVKD. Trimming cost V 4 bases and J 7 bases, with 10 bases left between them. CDR3 in DNA: TGTGCCACCAGTGAGGGTATTTCTGAGCAGTACTTC. This encodes CATSEGISEQYF.

Turning to this clonotype: Because it lacks the conserved phenylalanine or tryptophan at the end, this CDR3 is likely a read error. The chain is built from TRBV5-1 and TRBJ2-7; D not certain. The V end lost 0 bases, the J end lost 3 bases, and 7 bases lay between the germline ends. The CDR3 extends over 13 amino acids. The germline V gene encodes CDR1 SGHRS and CDR2 YFSETQ. CDR3 sequence reads: CASSLVPFYEQYL. The CDR3 region has the DNA TGCGCCAGCAGCTTGGTACCGTTCTACGAGCAGTACCTC.

This clonotype was seen many times. The chain links TRBV12-3 or TRBV12-4 to TRBJ2-1; D is uncertain. Trimming took off 3 bases at V and 6 bases at J, with 12 bases between the two ends. The CDR3 length is 14 residues. The CDR3 DNA reads TGTGCCAGCAGTTTCAACCCAGGCCTCAATGAGCAGTTCTTC. Encoded protein: CASSFNPGLNEQFF.

This clonotype was found many times. V and J are TRBV4-3 and TRBJ2-2; 9 bases align to TRBD1. Losses at the gene ends were 2 bases for V and 3 bases for J; bases not matched to a gene: 1. Germline V gene sequence: CDR1 LGHNA, CDR2 YSLEER. CDR3 length equals 15 residues. The CDR3 DNA follows: TGCGCCAGCAGCCAAAGGGACAGGGACACCGGGGAGCTGTTTTTT. It yields the protein CASSQRDRDTGELFF.

This clonotype turned up a few times. CDR3 coding DNA: TGTGCCAGCAGTTACTCGCAGGGGGTTGGTGGCTACACCTTC. It codes for CASSYSQGVGGYTF. V is TRBV6-5 and J is TRBJ1-2, with 7 bases aligning to TRBD1. This CDR3 contains 14 residues. Per the germline V gene, CDR1 is MNHEY and CDR2 is SVGAGI. Trimming removed 0 bases from V and 7 bases from J; junction bases left unmatched: 5.

This clonotype appeared many times. The chain uses TRBV12-1 and TRBJ2-5; no check of the table's D call, TRBD2, against the DNA was made. TRBV12-1 is tagged as a pseudogene. This CDR3 region has 16 residues. The CDR3 nucleotides are TGTGCCAGCCTCCTGGCAAAGCGGGGGGTCCAAGAGACCCAGTACTTC. Protein sequence: CASLLAKRGVQETQYF.

The gene calls are TRBV11-1 and TRBJ2-7; 8 bases are a match to TRBD1. Germline values: CDR1 SGHAT, CDR2 FQDESV (reference sequence). Trimming removed 3 bases from V and 3 bases from J; junction bases left unmatched: 10. The CDR3 extends over 16 amino acids. Here the CDR3 reads CASSFPGTGNDYEQYF. The CDR3, as DNA: TGTGCCAGCAGCTTTCCCGGGACAGGAAACGACTACGAGCAGTACTTC. The variable domain in full, with the rest retrieved from reference TRBV11-1 and TRBJ2-7, is EAEVAQSPRYKITEKSQAVAFWCDPISGHATLYWYRQILGQGPELLVQFQDESVVDDSQLPKDRFSAERLKGVDSTLKIQPAELGDSAMYLCASSFPGTGNDYEQYFGPGTRLTVT.

There are many counts of this clonotype. The chain combines TRBV11-2 with TRBJ1-6, with 9 bases aligning to TRBD1. The germline CDR1 and CDR2 sequences are SGHAT and FQNNGV. V shed 5 bases and J 10 bases; nucleotides not matched to a gene: 12. The CDR3 is 16 amino acids. CDR3 protein: CASSPGPTGGPSPLHF. Written as DNA, the CDR3 is TGTGCCAGCAGCCCTGGCCCCACAGGGGGCCCATCACCCCTCCACTTT.

Concerning this clonotype itself: A much larger clone sits a single nucleotide away, making a read error possible. This chain joins TRBV5-1 and TRBJ2-1, with D possibly TRBD2 on 5 matching bases. This CDR3 has 15 amino acids. The V gene's germline CDR1 is SGHRS and CDR2 YFSETQ. In DNA form, the CDR3 reads TGCACCAGCAGCAACCTGAGGGAAAACTACAATGAGCAGTTCTTC. This gives the protein CTSSNLRENYNEQFF.

This chain uses TRBV29-1 with TRBJ1-2, with D tentatively TRBD1 (6 bases). CDR3 length equals 11 residues. Germline lookup yields CDR1 SQVTM and CDR2 ANQGSEA. V dropped 5 bases and J dropped 8 bases, with 12 bases sitting between them. The CDR3 spells CSVLRGGGYTF. As DNA, the CDR3 is TGCAGCGTTCTCAGGGGAGGCGGCTACACCTTC.

This clonotype was counted at least ten times. The CDR3 region is CASSYPPRVDTQYF. The DNA of the CDR3 is TGTGCCAGCAGTTACCCCCCCAGGGTTGATACGCAGTATTTT. The V gene is TRBV6-6, the J gene TRBJ2-3, with a weak D call TRBD1 (5 bases). The CDR3 has 14 residues. The V and J ends lost 2 bases and 6 bases respectively, with 12 bases between them. Germline lookup yields CDR1 MNHNY and CDR2 SVGAGI (reference sequence).

This clonotype has at least ten counts. The genes are TRBV7-3 and TRBJ2-3; 9 positions match TRBD2. Germline values: CDR1 SGHTA, CDR2 FQGTGA. The CDR3 runs to 14 residues. With V trimmed by 8 bases and J by 3 bases, 6 bases remained unmatched. The CDR3 sequence is CASSAGGPTDTQYF. The CDR3 DNA reads as TGTGCCAGCTCCGCGGGAGGGCCTACAGATACGCAGTATTTT.

Ten or more counts support this clonotype. CDR3 bases: TGTGCCAGCAGCCTACTACAGGGCTCCGGGGAGCAGTACTTC. This encodes CASSLLQGSGEQYF. The chain employs TRBV7-6 and TRBJ2-7, with a weak D call TRBD1 (6 bases). From germline, CDR1 is SGHVS and CDR2 FNYEAQ. V was pared by 5 bases and J by 7 bases, with 18 bases between. This CDR3 contains 14 residues.

This clonotype was picked up a small number of times. The genes are TRBV24-1 and TRBJ2-5, with a possible D match to TRBD1 (5 bases). V dropped 1 base and J dropped 2 bases, with 13 bases sitting between them. The CDR3 length is 16 residues. Per germline, CDR1 KGHDR and CDR2 SFDVKD. CDR3 in DNA: TGTGCCACCAGTGATTTCCGGCAGGGCCCTCAAGAGACCCAGTACTTC. Amino acid sequence: CATSDFRQGPQETQYF.

This clonotype was recorded at least ten times. The chain uses TRBV20-1 and TRBJ1-2, with a tentative D call TRBD1 (5 bases). The V and J ends lost 5 bases and 2 bases respectively, with 12 bases between them. Per the germline V gene, CDR1 is DFQATT and CDR2 is SNEGSKA (reference sequence). The CDR3 is made up of 13 amino acids. The DNA of the CDR3 is TGCAGTGCTTGGGACGGTGGCAACTATGGCTACACCTTC. The encoded protein is CSAWDGGNYGYTF.

With respect to this clonotype: This may be a read error: a much more frequent sequence differs by one nucleotide. The rearrangement links TRBV7-9 to TRBJ1-4; D unresolved. Germline loops: CDR1 SEHNR, CDR2 FQNEAQ (reference sequence). The CDR3 has 15 amino acids. With 0 bases removed from V and 7 bases from J, the gap between germline ends came to 12 bases. The CDR3: CASSLAARLSEKLFF. The CDR3 nucleotides are TGTGCCAGCAGCTTAGCGGCAAGGCTTAGTGAAAAACTGTTTTTT.

The chain has TRBV28 and TRBJ1-2; D is undetermined. CDR1 and CDR2 from the germline V gene are MDHEN and SYDVKM. The CDR3 length is 14 residues. V was cut by 4 bases and J by 7 bases, with 16 bases left in between. CDR3 residues: CASSSLILATGYTF. Written as DNA, the CDR3 is TGTGCCAGCAGTTCCCTAATTCTTGCGACTGGCTACACCTTC.

To note about this clonotype: A read error is possible here, since a much larger clone lies one base away. The chain uses TRBV27 and TRBJ2-5; 9 nucleotides agree with TRBD2. Germline V gene sequence: CDR1 MNHEY, CDR2 SMNVEV (reference sequence). The CDR3 totals 16 residues. The CDR3 protein is CASSPLLAGEGKTQDF. DNA of the CDR3: TGTGCCAGCAGTCCTCTCTTAGCGGGAGAGGGAAAGACCCAGGACTTC.